One and the same sample provided the 15 T cell receptor beta chains below, sequenced in a study of blood T cell repertoires in COVID-19. TCRdb keeps only in-frame clones here, not all; method: immunoSEQ multiplex PCR. The table records approximately 110,000 clones, 75% to 90% of them present only once. The sequenced sample was peripheral blood. These TCRs come from a woman aged 55-70 years with COVID-19, enrolled during active disease.

J is TRBJ1-1 and V is TRBV7-8, with D perhaps TRBD1 (6 bases). Trimming removed 5 bases from V and 3 bases from J, with 13 bases in between. The CDR3 is 14 amino acids. The germline CDR1 and CDR2 sequences are SGHVS and FQNEAQ. CDR3 DNA: TGTGCCAGCAGCCCCAGAGAGGGGGACACTGAAGCTTTCTTT. Its protein product is CASSPREGDTEAFF.

The rearrangement uses TRBV5-8 and TRBJ2-3; 10 bases are a match to TRBD2. The CDR3 length is 15 residues. CDR1 SGHTS and CDR2 YDEGEE come from the germline V gene. V shed 5 bases, J shed 4 bases, and the junction held 7 bases outside the gene matches. The CDR3 here is CASREKRGGPDTQYF. As DNA, the CDR3 is TGTGCCAGCAGAGAGAAGCGGGGGGGCCCAGATACGCAGTATTTT. The full variable domain, rest sourced from reference TRBV5-8 and TRBJ2-3, is EAGVTQSPTHLIKTRGQQATLRCSPISGHTSVYWYQQALGLGLQFLLWYDEGEERNRGNFPPRFSGRQFPNYSSELNVNALELEDSALYLCASREKRGGPDTQYFGPGTRLTVL.

The chain couples TRBV27 to TRBJ2-7; 8 bases are a match to TRBD1. The CDR3 spans 16 residues. Germline values: CDR1 MNHEY, CDR2 SMNVEV (reference sequence). Unmatched junction bases numbered 6, after V lost 0 bases and J lost 2 bases. The CDR3, as DNA: TGTGCCAGCAGTTTATCTGTTAACAGGGGGGCCTACGAGCAGTACTTC. The encoded protein is CASSLSVNRGAYEQYF.

The V gene is TRBV9, the J gene TRBJ1-1; D is uncertain. The CDR3 covers 14 residues. Germline assignment: CDR1 SGDLS and CDR2 YYNGEE. V was shortened by 2 bases and J by 1 base, with 9 bases between the two germline ends. DNA for the CDR3: TGTGCCAGCAGCGTTCGGGAAGGGAACACTGAAGCTTTCTTT. As protein: CASSVREGNTEAFF.

The genes are TRBV12-3 or TRBV12-4 and TRBJ1-3; a weak D match, TRBD1 (5 bases). Trimming cost V 6 bases and J 8 bases, with 11 bases left between them. The CDR3 is made up of 12 amino acids. CDR3 protein: CASSYQGYTIYF. The CDR3 nucleotides read TGTGCCAGCAGCTATCAGGGATACACCATATATTTT.

This clone is a singleton in its sample. V is TRBV9 and J is TRBJ2-6; possible D gene TRBD1, 5 bases. Germline-derived CDR1 and CDR2 are SGDLS and YYNGEE. The V and J ends lost 6 bases and 2 bases respectively, with 12 bases between them. The CDR3 sequence is 15 residues long. CDR3 coding DNA: TGTGCCAGCACCCCCCAGGGCACTGGGGCCAACGTCCTGACTTTC. Translated, it gives CASTPQGTGANVLTF.

This sequence joins TRBV2 and TRBJ1-1; D gene uncertain. The V gene's germline CDR1 is SNHLY and CDR2 FYNNEI. The CDR3 spans 14 residues. V was shortened by 3 bases and J by 0 bases, with 8 bases between the two germline ends. The CDR3 loop is CASSDTPMNTEAFF. The CDR3 DNA reads TGTGCCAGCAGTGATACGCCTATGAACACTGAAGCTTTCTTT.

The V and J genes are TRBV19 and TRBJ1-2, with a tentative D call TRBD1 (5 bases). The CDR3 runs to 18 residues. V lost 5 bases, J lost 0 bases, and 22 bases lay in between. The germline CDR1 and CDR2 sequences are LNHDA and SQIVND (reference sequence). The CDR3 loop reads CASSFLSGLGRSNYGYTF. CDR3 nucleotide sequence: TGTGCCAGTAGTTTCCTTTCTGGGCTGGGGCGGTCTAACTATGGCTACACCTTC.

J is TRBJ2-7 and V is TRBV6-5, with 9 bases matching TRBD2. The CDR3 covers 13 residues. The germline gives CDR1 MNHEY, CDR2 SVGAGI. The V segment lost 7 bases and the J segment 6 bases; nucleotides outside the gene matches: 7. The CDR3 DNA sequence: TGTGCCAGCAACTTAGCGGGGGTCATCGAGCAGTACTTC. As protein: CASNLAGVIEQYF.

The rearrangement joins TRBV2 to TRBJ2-5, with D hard to call. The V gene's germline CDR1 is SNHLY and CDR2 FYNNEI. This CDR3 spans 13 amino acids. Trimming left V 4 bases short and J 1 base short, with 7 bases between. In DNA, the CDR3 is TGTGCCAGCAGTGTTTTCAGCCAAGAGACCCAGTACTTC. Protein: CASSVFSQETQYF.

This chain connects TRBV27 to TRBJ1-4; the D gene is possibly TRBD1 (5 bases). The CDR3 loop spans 17 amino acids. Per the germline V gene, CDR1 is MNHEY and CDR2 is SMNVEV (reference sequence). V gave up 4 bases and J gave up 0 bases, with 15 bases separating them. Here the CDR3 reads CASSSTDTGATNEKLFF. The CDR3 bases are TGTGCCAGCAGTTCAACAGACACAGGAGCAACTAATGAAAAACTGTTTTTT.

This rearrangement joins TRBV14 to TRBJ2-7; perhaps TRBD1 as D (6 bases). There are 16 residues in the CDR3. V was cut by 5 bases and J by 3 bases, with 20 bases left in between. Germline V gene data show CDR1 as SGHDN and CDR2 as FVKESK. The CDR3 DNA is TGTGCCAGCAGCACGAGACAGGTCGTCCCTTTCTACGAGCAGTACTTC. It translates to CASSTRQVVPFYEQYF.

The chain recombines TRBV2 with TRBJ1-2, with unresolved D. Trimming shortened V by 3 bases and J by 0 bases, and 8 bases separated the two germline ends. The CDR3 length is 14 residues. The germline CDR1 and CDR2 sequences are SNHLY and FYNNEI. The CDR3 is CASSDAGANYGYTF. The DNA for the CDR3 is TGTGCCAGCAGTGATGCGGGAGCTAACTATGGCTACACCTTC.

The V call is TRBV3-1 (or the pseudogene TRBV3-2), the J call TRBJ1-6, with 9 bases aligning to TRBD1. The CDR3 consists of 15 residues. V lost 1 base to trimming and J lost 10 bases; unmatched junction nucleotides: 5. Germline values: CDR1 LGHDT, CDR2 YNNKEL (reference sequence). In DNA form, the CDR3 reads TGTGCCAGCAGCCAAGTGTGGACAGGGGAATCACCCCTCCACTTT. Translating it yields CASSQVWTGESPLHF.

This clone has ten or more counts. This rearrangement joins TRBV18 to TRBJ2-5; D not resolved. In germline, CDR1 is KGHSH, CDR2 LQKENI. V gave up 5 bases and J gave up 2 bases, with 9 bases separating them. The CDR3 runs to 13 residues. CDR3 nucleotides: TGTGCCAGCTCAGCTGAGATTCAAGAGACCCAGTACTTC. The encoded protein is CASSAEIQETQYF.